The 20 T cell receptor beta chains in this list originate from one sample, sequenced in a study of CD8 T cells in ankylosing spondylitis. Findings of the study overall: Ankylosing spondylitis blood appeared to be characterized by a TCR beta motif of 8 or 9 highly homologous variants.

Their specific antigens are unknown. TCRdb recomputed calls from the 5' RACE reads with MiXCR, one row per CDR3 protein. The table has 500,000 to 550,000 distinct CDR3 sequences, over 9.5% seen once. Sequencing used blood, either unsorted or a sorted T cell fraction (not recorded which). The receptors stem from a male donor with ankylosing spondylitis.

This clonotype was seen only once. For the CDR3, the DNA is TGCGCCAGCAGACCTGACAGGGTCGGTACGGATACGCAGTATTTT. Protein: CASRPDRVGTDTQYF. This chain connects TRBV4-1 to TRBJ2-3; 7 nucleotides align to TRBD1. CDR3 length: 15 residues. Germline-derived CDR1 and CDR2 are MGHRA and YSYEKL. V gave up 6 bases and J gave up 6 bases; unmatched junction bases: 12.

The rearrangement links TRBV2 to TRBJ2-3, with a possible D match to TRBD1 (5 bases). This CDR3 has 17 amino acids. V lost 1 base and J lost 1, with 15 bases in between. Germline V CDR1 and CDR2: SNHLY, FYNNEI. The CDR3: CASSEDRQGMGTDTQYF. The CDR3, as DNA: TGTGCCAGCAGTGAAGATCGCCAGGGCATGGGCACAGATACGCAGTATTTT.

V and J are TRBV4-2 and TRBJ2-7; TRBD1 or TRBD2 may be the D gene (7 bases each). V was shortened by 4 bases and J by 2 bases, with 18 bases between the two germline ends. Germline assignment: CDR1 LGHNA and CDR2 YNFKEQ. CDR3 size: 16 residues. For the CDR3, the DNA is TGTGCCAGCAGCCCTAGGGGGCTAGCGGAACCCTACGAGCAGTACTTC. Protein sequence: CASSPRGLAEPYEQYF.

This clonotype appeared once. V and J are TRBV5-5 and TRBJ2-3, with D tentatively TRBD1 (6 bases). Germline V gives CDR1 SGHKS, CDR2 YYEKEE (reference sequence). Trimming took 2 bases from V and 1 from J, leaving 11 bases between them. This CDR3 is 15 amino acids long. The DNA for the CDR3 is TGTGCCAGCAGCTTAACAGGGTACGGCACAGATACGCAGTATTTT. Amino acid sequence: CASSLTGYGTDTQYF.

This chain connects TRBV14 to TRBJ2-7; D perhaps matches TRBD2 (6 bases). Looked up from germline, CDR1 is SGHDN and CDR2 is FVKESK. The V end was cut by 1 base, the J end by 3 bases, with 13 bases between. There are 15 residues in the CDR3. CDR3 amino acids: CASSQAWTTYYEQYF. DNA for the CDR3: TGTGCCAGCAGCCAAGCCTGGACTACCTACTACGAGCAGTACTTC.

This clonotype has a count of ten or more. The J gene is TRBJ1-2, the V gene TRBV5-1, with D unclear. This CDR3 has 14 residues. Deletions cut 0 bases from V and 2 bases from J, with 8 bases between. Germline V gene data show CDR1 as SGHRS and CDR2 as YFSETQ. The CDR3 spells CASSLGGENYGYTF. The DNA of the CDR3 is TGCGCCAGCAGCTTGGGTGGGGAGAACTATGGCTACACCTTC. Full variable domain (rest looked up from reference TRBV5-1 and TRBJ1-2): KAGVTQTPRYLIKTRGQQVTLSCSPISGHRSVSWYQQTPGQGLQFLFEYFSETQRNKGNFPGRFSGRQFSNSRSEMNVSTLELGDSALYLCASSLGGENYGYTFGSGTRLTVV.

There are a few counts of this clonotype. The rearrangement links TRBV2 to TRBJ2-7; 7 bases align to TRBD2. The V gene's germline CDR1 is SNHLY and CDR2 FYNNEI. The ends lost 11 bases at V and 4 bases at J; junction bases unmatched: 14. This CDR3 spans 14 amino acids. Written as DNA, the CDR3 is TGTGCCCTCAACGTTGGCGGGGGAGATTACGAGCAGTACTTC. This gives the protein CALNVGGGDYEQYF.

The table lists this clonotype with many counts. The chain is built from TRBV5-1 and TRBJ2-5; either TRBD1 or TRBD2 may supply D (5 bases each). Germline CDR1 is SGHRS and CDR2 is YFSETQ. This CDR3 spans 15 amino acids. V lost 3 bases and J lost 2, with 14 bases in between. Here the CDR3 reads CASSYLPGRQETQYF. The CDR3 coding sequence is TGCGCCAGCAGCTACCTCCCGGGGCGACAAGAGACCCAGTACTTC.

This clonotype was seen more than once but under ten times. The chain employs TRBV10-2 and TRBJ2-1, with a possible D match to TRBD2 (5 bases). V lost 4 bases, J lost 3 bases, and 13 bases lay in between. The CDR3 totals 15 residues. Germline-derived CDR1 and CDR2 are WSHSY and SAAADI. DNA for the CDR3: TGCGCCAGCAGTGGGTTTAGCGAGCTCTACAATGAGCAGTTCTTC. It codes for CASSGFSELYNEQFF.

This clonotype turned up a few times. The chain couples TRBV5-1 to TRBJ2-7; 7 bases agree with TRBD1. CDR3 size: 15 residues. V was pared by 4 bases and J by 3 bases, with 10 bases of the junction left unmatched. Per the germline V gene, CDR1 is SGHRS and CDR2 is YFSETQ. The CDR3 loop is CASSPRGQELYEQYF. The CDR3 bases are TGCGCCAGCAGCCCACGAGGACAGGAGCTCTACGAGCAGTACTTC.

This clonotype was seen more than once but under ten times. The rearrangement uses TRBV13 and TRBJ2-7; 8 nucleotides match TRBD1. V shed 5 bases, J shed 3 bases, and the junction held 9 bases outside the gene matches. Germline CDR1 PRHDT, CDR2 FYEKMQ (reference sequence). This CDR3 is 15 amino acids long. The CDR3 sequence is CASSNRGLLSYEQYF. In DNA form, the CDR3 reads TGTGCCAGCAGCAACAGGGGGTTATTGAGCTACGAGCAGTACTTC.

This clonotype was found a few times. The chain employs TRBV12-3 or TRBV12-4 and TRBJ1-1, with D possibly TRBD1 on 6 matching bases. The CDR3 loop spans 13 amino acids. V was cut by 6 bases and J by 8 bases, with 16 bases left in between. CDR3 sequence: CASRVNPGTEAFF. In DNA, the CDR3 is TGTGCCAGCAGGGTCAACCCAGGGACAGAAGCTTTCTTT.

The chain couples TRBV15 to TRBJ2-2; D may be TRBD2 (7 bases). CDR3 length: 15 amino acids. Trimming took off 0 bases at V and 6 bases at J, with 11 bases between the two ends. The V gene's germline CDR1 is LNHNV and CDR2 YYDKDF (reference sequence). The CDR3 nucleotides are TGTGCCACCAGCAGAGAACGGGGGGCGGCCGGGGAGCTGTTTTTT. The encoded protein is CATSRERGAAGELFF.

The chain uses TRBV27 and TRBJ1-5; 12 bases line up with TRBD1. CDR3 length equals 16 residues. Germline values: CDR1 MNHEY, CDR2 SMNVEV (reference sequence). J lost 7 bases, V lost 5 bases, and 9 bases had no gene match. CDR3 amino acids: CASSLGTGGAGQPQHF. As DNA, the CDR3 is TGTGCCAGCAGTCTCGGGACAGGGGGCGCGGGGCAGCCCCAGCATTTT.

The table lists this clonotype with a few counts. J is TRBJ2-7 and V is TRBV28; 9 positions agree with TRBD2. V was clipped by 3 bases and J by 0 bases; unmatched bases: 9. The CDR3 extends over 17 amino acids. Looked up from germline, CDR1 is MDHEN and CDR2 is SYDVKM. CDR3 sequence reads: CASSFLQLAGYSYEQYF. The CDR3 DNA reads TGTGCCAGCAGTTTCCTGCAACTAGCGGGTTACTCCTACGAGCAGTACTTC.

A few counts support this clonotype. The chain employs TRBV5-4 and TRBJ1-2; 8 bases are shared with TRBD1. V shed 4 bases, J shed 5 bases, and the junction held 10 bases outside the gene matches. The CDR3 sequence is 15 residues long. CDR1 is SGHNT, CDR2 YYREEE, per germline (reference sequence). In nucleotides, the CDR3 is TGTGCCAGCAGCCAAGCACAGGGGGTTTATTATGGCTACACCTTC. Its translation: CASSQAQGVYYGYTF.

This clonotype came up many times. The rearrangement joins TRBV29-1 to TRBJ1-1, with D tentatively TRBD1 (6 bases). Germline loops: CDR1 SQVTM, CDR2 ANQGSEA. The CDR3 has 13 amino acids. V was shortened by 5 bases and J by 1 base, with 11 bases between the two germline ends. The CDR3 region is CSVQRGGNTEAFF. CDR3 in DNA: TGCAGCGTTCAGAGGGGGGGGAACACTGAAGCTTTCTTT.

Only a few counts were recorded for this clonotype. The gene calls are TRBV27 and TRBJ2-7, with 8 bases that match TRBD2. V lost 8 bases, J lost 7 bases, and 10 bases stayed unmatched. The CDR3 totals 13 residues. Germline CDR1 and CDR2: MNHEY and SMNVEV (reference sequence). CDR3 loop: CASQTSGTLEQYF. In DNA form, the CDR3 reads TGTGCCAGCCAAACTAGCGGTACCCTTGAGCAGTACTTC.

The chain employs TRBV6-1 and TRBJ2-5, with 8 positions matching TRBD1. The CDR3 length is 16 residues. In germline, CDR1 is MNHNS, CDR2 SASEGT. Trimming at V came to 6 bases and at J to 2 bases, leaving 11 bases not matched to a gene. The CDR3 region is CASSRVGTGHQETQYF. DNA of the CDR3: TGTGCCAGCAGCCGGGTGGGGACAGGTCATCAAGAGACCCAGTACTTC.

The chain couples TRBV24-1 to TRBJ1-2; no clear D. The germline V and J ends were trimmed by 9 bases and 0 bases, with 7 bases remaining between them. CDR3 length: 12 residues. The V gene's germline CDR1 is KGHDR and CDR2 SFDVKD. CDR3 sequence: CATSRANYGYTF. CDR3 sequence (DNA): TGTGCCACCTCTCGGGCTAACTATGGCTACACCTTC.